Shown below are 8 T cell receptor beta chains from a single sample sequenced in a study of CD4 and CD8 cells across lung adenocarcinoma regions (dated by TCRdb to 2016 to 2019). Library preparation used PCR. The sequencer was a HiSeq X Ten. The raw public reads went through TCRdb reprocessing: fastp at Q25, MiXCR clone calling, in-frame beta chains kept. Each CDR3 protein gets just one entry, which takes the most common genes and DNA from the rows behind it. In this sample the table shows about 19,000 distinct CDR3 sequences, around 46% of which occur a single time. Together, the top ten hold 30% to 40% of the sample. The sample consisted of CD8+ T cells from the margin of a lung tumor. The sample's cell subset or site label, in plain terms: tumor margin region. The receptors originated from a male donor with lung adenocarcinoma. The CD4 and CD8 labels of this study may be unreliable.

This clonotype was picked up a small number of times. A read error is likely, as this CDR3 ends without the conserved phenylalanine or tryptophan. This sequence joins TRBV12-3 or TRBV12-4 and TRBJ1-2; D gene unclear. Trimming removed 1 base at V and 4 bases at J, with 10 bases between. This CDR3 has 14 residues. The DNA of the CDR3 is TGTGCCAGCAGTTTAGGGCCCGGGAGCTATGGCTACACCTTA. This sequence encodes CASSLGPGSYGYTL.

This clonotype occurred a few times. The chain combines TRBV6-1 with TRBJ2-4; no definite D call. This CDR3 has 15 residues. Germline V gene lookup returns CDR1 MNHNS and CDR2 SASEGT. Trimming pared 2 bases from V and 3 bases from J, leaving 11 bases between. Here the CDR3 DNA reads TGTGCCAGCAGTGAAAGAGAGGTAGTCAAAAACATTCAGTACTTC. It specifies CASSEREVVKNIQYF.

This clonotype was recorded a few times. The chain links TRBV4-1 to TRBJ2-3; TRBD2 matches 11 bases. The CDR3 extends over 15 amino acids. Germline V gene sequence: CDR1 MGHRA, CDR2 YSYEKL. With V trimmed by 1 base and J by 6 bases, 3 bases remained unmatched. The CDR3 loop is CASSQVSGRGDTQYF. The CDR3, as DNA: TGCGCCAGCAGCCAAGTTAGCGGGAGGGGGGATACGCAGTATTTT.

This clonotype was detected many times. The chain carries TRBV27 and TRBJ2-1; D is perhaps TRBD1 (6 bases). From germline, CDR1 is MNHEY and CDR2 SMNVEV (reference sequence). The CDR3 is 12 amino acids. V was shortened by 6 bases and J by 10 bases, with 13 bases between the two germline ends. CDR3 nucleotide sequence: TGTGCCAGCAGCCTGGACAGCTACGAGCAGTTCTTC. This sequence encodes CASSLDSYEQFF.

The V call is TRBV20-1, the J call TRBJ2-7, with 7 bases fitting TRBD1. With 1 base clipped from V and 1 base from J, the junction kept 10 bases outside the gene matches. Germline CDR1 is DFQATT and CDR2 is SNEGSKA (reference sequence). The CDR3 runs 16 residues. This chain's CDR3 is CSARADRASRSYEQYF. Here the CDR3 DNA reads TGCAGTGCTAGAGCTGACAGGGCTAGTAGGTCCTACGAGCAGTACTTC.

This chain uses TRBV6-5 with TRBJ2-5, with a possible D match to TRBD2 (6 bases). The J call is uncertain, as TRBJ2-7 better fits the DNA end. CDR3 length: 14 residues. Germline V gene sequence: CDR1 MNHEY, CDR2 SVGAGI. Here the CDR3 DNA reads TGTGCCAGCAGTTTAGTGGGAGGCGGGTACGAGCAGTACTTC. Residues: CASSLVGGGYEQYF.

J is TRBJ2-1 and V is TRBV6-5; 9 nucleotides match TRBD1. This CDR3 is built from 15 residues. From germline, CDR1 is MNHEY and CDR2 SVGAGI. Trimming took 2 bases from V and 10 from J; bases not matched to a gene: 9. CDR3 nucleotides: TGTGCCAGCAGTTACACGGGACAGGGTTTCGGCGAGCAGTTCTTC. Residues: CASSYTGQGFGEQFF.

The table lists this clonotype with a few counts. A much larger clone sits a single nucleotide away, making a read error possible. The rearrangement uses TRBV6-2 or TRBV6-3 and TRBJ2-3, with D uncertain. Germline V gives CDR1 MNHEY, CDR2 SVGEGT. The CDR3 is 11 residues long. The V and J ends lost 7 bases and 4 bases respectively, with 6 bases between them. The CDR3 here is CASNNSDTQYF. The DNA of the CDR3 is TGTGCCAGCAATAACTCAGATACGCAGTATTTT.